This T cell receptor beta chain stems from a study of T cell changes during pregnancy in multiple sclerosis. Trimming removed 10 bases from V and 8 bases from J, with 18 bases in between. CDR1 and CDR2 from the germline V gene are SGHNT and YYREEE (reference sequence). The CDR3 extends over 12 amino acids. Sequencing was performed with immunoSEQ multiplex PCR; in TCRdb, only in-frame clones are kept and a portion is missing. The sample includes about 70,000 clones, 90% to 95% of them seen just once. The sample in question was peripheral blood, obtained in the third trimester of pregnancy. The chain couples TRBV5-4 to TRBJ1-2; D might be TRBD1 (5 bases). This TCR came from a female donor in good health, enrolled as a control in a pregnancy study. Here the CDR3 reads CAFLLGVNGYTF. The CDR3 bases are TGTGCCTTCCTCTTAGGGGTGAACGGCTACACCTTC.